The 26 T cell receptor beta chains below come from one sample, sequenced in a study of shared clonotypes between healthy human individuals. Produced via immunoSEQ multiplex PCR; TCRdb's table is partial and in-frame only. Altogether roughly 700,000 clones are present, roughly 91% being singletons, with the ten largest covering less than 40%. Sequenced input: memory CD8+ T cells from PBMCs. The subset denotes: CD45RO+ cells pooled with CCR7-negative TemRA cells. The receptor source for this set is a young man in good health. Some clones in this sample may be carry-over from other donors' samples.

The genes are TRBV29-1 and TRBJ2-7, with D maybe TRBD1 (6 bases). The V gene's germline CDR1 is SQVTM and CDR2 ANQGSEA. The CDR3 is 13 amino acids. V lost 1 base to trimming and J lost 3 bases, with 10 bases between them. As DNA, the CDR3 is TGCAGCGTTGAAGGAGCAGGGGTCTACGAGCAGTACTTC. It translates to CSVEGAGVYEQYF.

The rearrangement joins TRBV7-9 to TRBJ2-1; D call uncertain. This CDR3 has 15 residues. Trimming stripped 1 base from V and 0 bases from J, with 7 bases between. Germline assignment: CDR1 SEHNR and CDR2 FQNEAQ (reference sequence). The CDR3 here is CASSLEPSSYNEQFF. CDR3 coding DNA: TGTGCCAGCAGCTTAGAGCCGAGCTCCTACAATGAGCAGTTCTTC.

The chain is built from TRBV27 and TRBJ1-5; D gene ambiguous. There are 15 residues in the CDR3. Germline CDR1 reads MNHEY; CDR2 reads SMNVEV (reference sequence). V lost 2 bases to trimming and J lost 0 bases, with 8 bases between them. CDR3 coding DNA: TGTGCCAGCAGTTTAGGATTTTATAGCAATCAGCCCCAGCATTTT. Its protein is CASSLGFYSNQPQHF.

Turning to this clone: This specimen includes other DNA sequences encoding the same CDR3. The chain joins TRBV19 to TRBJ1-2; no firm D call. V lost 8 bases, J lost 4 bases, and 8 bases lay in between. CDR1 and CDR2 from the germline V gene are LNHDA and SQIVND (reference sequence). There are 11 residues in the CDR3. The CDR3 sequence: CASSPGYGYTF. In DNA form, the CDR3 reads TGTGCCAGTTCTCCGGGCTATGGCTACACCTTC.

The rearrangement uses TRBV27 and TRBJ2-1; no reliable D call. CDR1 and CDR2 from the germline V gene are MNHEY and SMNVEV (reference sequence). There are 12 residues in the CDR3. The V end lost 8 bases, the J end lost 6 bases, and 11 bases lay between the germline ends. The CDR3 DNA follows: TGTGCCAGCCGCAAAGGCATCAATGAGCAGTTCTTC. Translating gives CASRKGINEQFF.

The chain couples TRBV27 to TRBJ2-7, with 11 bases that match TRBD2. The CDR3 consists of 15 residues. Germline V lookup: CDR1 MNHEY, CDR2 SMNVEV (reference sequence). J gave up 6 bases and V 2 bases, and 6 bases lay outside the gene matches. Here the CDR3 DNA reads TGTGCCAGCAGTTTAGGGCTAGCGGGAGGTTCCGAGCAGTACTTC. This translates into CASSLGLAGGSEQYF.

The rearrangement links TRBV9 to TRBJ1-2; D perhaps matches TRBD1 (6 bases). CDR3 length equals 15 residues. Germline-derived CDR1 and CDR2 are SGDLS and YYNGEE. V was shortened by 1 base and J by 1 base, with 11 bases between the two germline ends. The CDR3 loop is CASSVFSGVNYGYTF. CDR3 DNA sequence: TGTGCCAGCAGCGTATTTTCAGGGGTTAACTATGGCTACACCTTC.

The genes are TRBV19 and TRBJ2-2; D possibly corresponds to TRBD1 (5 bases). Germline V lookup: CDR1 LNHDA, CDR2 SQIVND (reference sequence). The CDR3 sequence is 11 residues long. CDR3 DNA sequence: TGTGCGACAGTGAACACCGGGGAGCTGTTTTTT. Translated: CATVNTGELFF.

The genes are TRBV11-3 and TRBJ2-1; D is unclear. From germline, CDR1 is SGHNT and CDR2 YENEEA. The V gene lost 5 bases and the J gene lost 7 bases, with 12 bases spanning the gap. This CDR3 has 13 residues. CDR3 DNA: TGTGCCAGCAGCCCCCGCCTTACGAATGAGCAGTTCTTC. Amino acids: CASSPRLTNEQFF.

V gene TRBV4-1 combines with J gene TRBJ2-3, with TRBD2 matching 7 bases. The CDR3 is 15 residues long. Germline CDR1 reads MGHRA; CDR2 reads YSYEKL. J was trimmed by 1 base and V by 0 bases; bases with no gene match: 1. CDR3 bases: TGCGCCAGCAGCCAAGAACGGGAGGGCACAGATACGCAGTATTTT. Translated, it gives CASSQEREGTDTQYF.

This rearrangement joins TRBV5-4 to TRBJ2-1; D might be TRBD2 (5 bases). The CDR3 is made up of 12 amino acids. Trimming removed 9 bases at V and 4 bases at J, with 11 bases between. Germline-derived CDR1 and CDR2 are SGHNT and YYREEE (reference sequence). The CDR3 spells CATSGGYNEQFF. The CDR3 nucleotides read TGTGCCACCTCCGGCGGGTACAATGAGCAGTTCTTC.

This clone was seen a single time. The chain links TRBV7-6 to TRBJ1-3, with 9 bases that match TRBD1. Trimming at V came to 1 base and at J to 7 bases, leaving 8 bases not matched to a gene. The CDR3 spans 16 residues. Germline V gene data show CDR1 as SGHVS and CDR2 as FNYEAQ. The CDR3 loop is CASSLGTGGKWNTIYF. The CDR3 nucleotides read TGTGCCAGCAGCTTAGGAACAGGGGGCAAATGGAACACCATATATTTT. Combining the CDR3 with reference TRBV7-6 and TRBJ1-3 gives the whole variable domain GAGVSQSPRYKVTKRGQDVALRCDPISGHVSLYWYRQALGQGPEFLTYFNYEAQQDKSGLPNDRFSAERPEGSISTLTIQRTEQRDSAMYRCASSLGTGGKWNTIYFGEGSWLTVV.

The chain couples TRBV4-1 to TRBJ1-1; no reliable D call. CDR3 length: 15 residues. Trimming shortened V by 3 bases and J by 3 bases, and 14 bases separated the two germline ends. Germline lookup yields CDR1 MGHRA and CDR2 YSYEKL. CDR3 loop: CASSQAGIEYTEAFF. CDR3 bases: TGCGCCAGCAGCCAGGCCGGGATCGAGTACACTGAAGCTTTCTTT.

The genes are TRBV11-3 and TRBJ2-1, with TRBD1 matching over 11 bases. Unmatched junction bases numbered 5, after V lost 5 bases and J lost 2 bases. The CDR3 has 16 residues. Germline-derived CDR1 and CDR2 are SGHNT and YENEEA. In nucleotides, the CDR3 is TGTGCCAGCAGCCCGAGGACAGGGGGCACCTACAATGAGCAGTTCTTC. This gives the protein CASSPRTGGTYNEQFF.

V usage is TRBV25-1 and J usage is TRBJ1-1; tentatively, D is TRBD1 (5 bases). V was pared by 8 bases and J by 7 bases, with 11 bases between. The CDR3 totals 11 residues. The germline gives CDR1 MGHDK, CDR2 SYGVNS. The CDR3 DNA follows: TGTGCCAGCGGCGCAGGGTTTGAAGCTTTCTTT. The encoded protein is CASGAGFEAFF.

The chain employs TRBV27 and TRBJ2-3, with D perhaps TRBD2 (5 bases). Per the germline V gene, CDR1 is MNHEY and CDR2 is SMNVEV (reference sequence). The CDR3 consists of 16 residues. Trimming cost V 4 bases and J 5 bases, with 19 bases left between them. Written as DNA, the CDR3 is TGTGCCAGCAGTTCCCCCCTAAGACGGGCGGGAGATACGCAGTATTTT. Encoded protein: CASSSPLRRAGDTQYF.

The genes are TRBV7-6 and TRBJ2-5; 8 nucleotides agree with TRBD2. Per germline, CDR1 SGHVS and CDR2 FNYEAQ. The CDR3 loop spans 14 amino acids. V trimming: 6 bases; J trimming: 5 bases; junction bases outside the gene matches: 8. CDR3 protein: CASRILAVRETQYF. The DNA of the CDR3 is TGTGCCAGCAGAATACTAGCGGTGAGGGAGACCCAGTACTTC. The full variable domain, completed using reference TRBV7-6 and TRBJ2-5, is GAGVSQSPRYKVTKRGQDVALRCDPISGHVSLYWYRQALGQGPEFLTYFNYEAQQDKSGLPNDRFSAERPEGSISTLTIQRTEQRDSAMYRCASRILAVRETQYFGPGTRLLVL.

J is TRBJ2-1 and V is TRBV15, with 7 bases identical to TRBD1. CDR1 and CDR2 (germline): LNHNV, YYDKDF (reference sequence). This CDR3 has 12 amino acids. Trimming at V came to 9 bases and at J to 4 bases, leaving 3 bases not matched to a gene. The CDR3 sequence is CATRQGYNEQFF. Written as DNA, the CDR3 is TGTGCCACTAGACAGGGATACAATGAGCAGTTCTTC.

The V and J genes are TRBV29-1 and TRBJ1-2, with D maybe TRBD1 (6 bases). The germline CDR1 and CDR2 sequences are SQVTM and ANQGSEA. The CDR3 spans 12 residues. The germline V and J ends were trimmed by 4 bases and 8 bases, with 14 bases remaining between them. CDR3 sequence: CSVASDGTGYTF. CDR3 DNA: TGCAGCGTTGCTTCCGACGGGACAGGCTACACCTTC.

This clone was recorded only once. The rearrangement links TRBV27 to TRBJ2-2; 7 nucleotides agree with TRBD2. CDR1 and CDR2 (germline): MNHEY, SMNVEV (reference sequence). CDR3 length: 16 amino acids. The ends lost 3 bases at V and 2 bases at J; junction bases unmatched: 6. The CDR3: CASSFSAGENTGELFF. CDR3 in DNA: TGTGCCAGCAGTTTTTCGGCGGGAGAAAACACCGGGGAGCTGTTTTTT.

The chain uses TRBV2 and TRBJ2-7; the match to TRBD1 covers 7 bases. The V segment lost 7 bases and the J segment 0 bases; nucleotides outside the gene matches: 6. Germline CDR1 is SNHLY and CDR2 is FYNNEI. This CDR3 comprises 14 residues. CDR3 residues: CASTMDRSSYEQYF. Written as DNA, the CDR3 is TGTGCCAGCACCATGGACAGGAGCTCCTACGAGCAGTACTTC.

This clone has just a few counts. The J gene is TRBJ1-1, the V gene TRBV7-9; 9 nucleotides align to TRBD1. CDR1 SEHNR and CDR2 FQNEAQ come from the germline V gene (reference sequence). The CDR3 has 15 amino acids. Trimming at V came to 4 bases and at J to 5 bases, leaving 8 bases not matched to a gene. The CDR3 region is CASSSRTGEVTEAFF. The CDR3 DNA reads as TGTGCCAGCAGCTCCCGGACAGGGGAGGTGACTGAAGCTTTCTTT.

CDR3 in amino acids: CASSSSNRGVVYEQYF. The CDR3 nucleotides are TGTGCCAGCAGTAGCAGCAACAGGGGGGTCGTCTACGAGCAGTACTTC. The rearrangement joins TRBV28 to TRBJ2-7; TRBD1 matches at 8 bases. V was clipped by 5 bases and J by 3 bases; unmatched bases: 12. The CDR3 extends over 16 amino acids. Germline assignment: CDR1 MDHEN and CDR2 SYDVKM.

The chain combines TRBV5-5 with TRBJ2-5, with D perhaps matching TRBD1 (5 bases). Germline CDR1 SGHKS, CDR2 YYEKEE (reference sequence). V was shortened by 4 bases and J by 5 bases, with 18 bases between the two germline ends. The CDR3 is made up of 15 amino acids. In nucleotides, the CDR3 is TGTGCCAGCAGCGGCGACAGTAAAGGGCGGGAGACCCAGTACTTC. This codes for CASSGDSKGRETQYF.

For this clone: Other DNA variants within this sample encode the same CDR3. As DNA, the CDR3 is TGTGCCAGCAGTTTCGGTCCATCCTACGAGCAGTACTTC. Translated, it gives CASSFGPSYEQYF. The J gene is TRBJ2-7, the V gene TRBV27; unclear D gene. Germline CDR1 reads MNHEY; CDR2 reads SMNVEV (reference sequence). Trimming pared 3 bases from V and 1 base from J, leaving 7 bases between. CDR3 length: 13 amino acids.

This clone was seen only once. This sequence joins TRBV4-2 and TRBJ2-7; 10 positions match TRBD1. Germline trimming cut 4 bases from V and 2 bases from J; bases unmatched to any gene: 5. This CDR3 is 15 amino acids long. Per germline, CDR1 LGHNA and CDR2 YNFKEQ. Here the CDR3 DNA reads TGTGCCAGCAGCCGACCGGGACAGGGGACCTACGAGCAGTACTTC. Its translation: CASSRPGQGTYEQYF.